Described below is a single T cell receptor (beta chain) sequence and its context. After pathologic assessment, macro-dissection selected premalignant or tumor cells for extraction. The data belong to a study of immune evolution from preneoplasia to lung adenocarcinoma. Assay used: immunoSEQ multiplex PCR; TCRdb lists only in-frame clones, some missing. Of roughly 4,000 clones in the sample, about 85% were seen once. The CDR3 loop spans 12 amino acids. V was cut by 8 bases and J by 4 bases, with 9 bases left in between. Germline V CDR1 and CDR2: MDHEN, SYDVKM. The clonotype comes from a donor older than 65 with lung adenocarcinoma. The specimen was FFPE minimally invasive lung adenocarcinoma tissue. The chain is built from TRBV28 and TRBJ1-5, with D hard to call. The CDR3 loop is CASGGPNQPQHF. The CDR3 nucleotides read TGTGCCAGCGGAGGCCCTAATCAGCCCCAGCATTTT.